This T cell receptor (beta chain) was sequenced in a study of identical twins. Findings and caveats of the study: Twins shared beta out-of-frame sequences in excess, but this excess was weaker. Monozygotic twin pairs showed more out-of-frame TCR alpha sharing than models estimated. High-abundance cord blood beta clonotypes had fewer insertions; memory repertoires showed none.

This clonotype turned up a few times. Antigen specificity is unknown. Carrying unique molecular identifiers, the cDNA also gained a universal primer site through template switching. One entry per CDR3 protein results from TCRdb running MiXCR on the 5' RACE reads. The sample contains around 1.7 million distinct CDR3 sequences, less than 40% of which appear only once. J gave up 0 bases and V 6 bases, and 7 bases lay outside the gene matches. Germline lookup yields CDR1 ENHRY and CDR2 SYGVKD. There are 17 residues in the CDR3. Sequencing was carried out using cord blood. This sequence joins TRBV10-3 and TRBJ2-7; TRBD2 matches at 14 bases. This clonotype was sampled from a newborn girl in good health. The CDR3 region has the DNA TGTGCCATCAGAAGGACTAGCGGGAGGACGAGCTCCTACGAGCAGTACTTC. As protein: CAIRRTSGRTSSYEQYF.